These T cell receptor beta chains were read from a single sample in a study of cytomegalovirus exposure and HLA in healthy donors. Generated by immunoSEQ multiplex PCR, the TCRdb table keeps only in-frame clones and is missing some. The data show 95,000 to 150,000 clones, with roughly 80% seen just once and roughly 2.5% held by the top ten. The source material was PBMCs. The receptors were sampled from a woman in her thirties or forties in good health and CMV-seropositive. The CDR3 runs from the conserved cysteine through the conserved F or W. Each record gives: CDR3 protein, CDR3 DNA, D gene, clone size, J gene, V gene. A D gene is named only where the DNA matches it firmly. Part of the rows lack a size; the others show once, few, many or a class for expanded clones.

CDR3aa: CASSFGRGNEPQHF
CDR3nt: TGTGCCAGCAGCTTTGGTAGGGGGAACGAGCCCCAGCATTTT
d_gene: NA
abundance: NA
j_gene: TRBJ1-5
v_gene: TRBV7-9

CDR3aa: CASSLATGLNGNTIYF
CDR3nt: TGCGCCAGCAGCTTGGCCACAGGGTTGAATGGAAACACCATATATTTT
d_gene: NA
abundance: few
j_gene: TRBJ1-3
v_gene: TRBV5-1

CDR3aa: CASSLGGFRGSDEQYF
CDR3nt: TGTGCCAGCAGCTTAGGGGGGTTCAGGGGATCGGACGAGCAGTACTTC
d_gene: NA
abundance: NA
j_gene: TRBJ2-7
v_gene: TRBV7-2

CDR3aa: CASSIGNYLYNEQFF
CDR3nt: TGTGCCAGTAGTATCGGTAACTACCTCTACAATGAGCAGTTCTTC
d_gene: NA
abundance: NA
j_gene: TRBJ2-1
v_gene: TRBV19

CDR3aa: CASSSDRASTEAFF
CDR3nt: TGTGCCAGCAGCTCCGACAGGGCATCCACTGAAGCTTTCTTT
d_gene: TRBD1
abundance: few
j_gene: TRBJ1-1
v_gene: TRBV7-9

CDR3aa: CASSPFSGNTGELFF
CDR3nt: TGTGCCAGCTCCCCATTTTCGGGAAACACCGGGGAGCTGTTTTTT
d_gene: NA
abundance: NA
j_gene: TRBJ2-2
v_gene: TRBV18

CDR3aa: CASSQVPGMRGSNQPQHF
CDR3nt: TGCGCCAGCAGCCAAGTCCCGGGGATGAGGGGGAGCAATCAGCCCCAGCATTTT
d_gene: NA
abundance: NA
j_gene: TRBJ1-5
v_gene: TRBV4-1

CDR3aa: CASSLVLAGGRNEQFF
CDR3nt: TGCGCCAGCAGCTTGGTGCTAGCGGGGGGGCGGAATGAGCAGTTCTTC
d_gene: TRBD2
abundance: NA
j_gene: TRBJ2-1
v_gene: TRBV5-1

CDR3aa: CASSPSGMNTEAFF
CDR3nt: TGTGCCAGCTCCCCAAGCGGCATGAACACTGAAGCTTTCTTT
d_gene: NA
abundance: NA
j_gene: TRBJ1-1
v_gene: TRBV2

CDR3aa: CASSSPGLVTITPGTDTQYF
CDR3nt: TGTGCCAGCAGCTCGCCGGGACTAGTAACTATAACCCCAGGCACAGATACGCAGTATTTT
d_gene: TRBD2
abundance: NA
j_gene: TRBJ2-3
v_gene: TRBV11-3

CDR3aa: CASSLDRDSSYNEQFF
CDR3nt: TGTGCCAGCAGCTTAGACAGGGATAGCTCCTACAATGAGCAGTTCTTC
d_gene: NA
abundance: NA
j_gene: TRBJ2-1
v_gene: TRBV7-2

CDR3aa: CASSADRTFYGYTF
CDR3nt: TGTGCCAGCAGTGCAGACAGGACATTCTATGGCTACACCTTC
d_gene: NA
abundance: NA
j_gene: TRBJ1-2
v_gene: TRBV6-1

CDR3aa: CASSRDRGHNQPQHF
CDR3nt: TGTGCCAGTAGCCGGGACAGGGGTCACAATCAGCCCCAGCATTTT
d_gene: TRBD1
abundance: NA
j_gene: TRBJ1-5
v_gene: TRBV19

CDR3aa: CASSISLGGSYEQYF
CDR3nt: TGTGCCAGTAGTATCAGCCTCGGGGGCTCCTACGAGCAGTACTTC
d_gene: NA
abundance: NA
j_gene: TRBJ2-7
v_gene: TRBV19

CDR3aa: CASSQVRAGDYEQYF
CDR3nt: TGCGCCAGCAGCCAAGTCCGGGCAGGGGACTACGAGCAGTACTTC
d_gene: NA
abundance: NA
j_gene: TRBJ2-7
v_gene: TRBV4-1

CDR3aa: CASSRYSSSPLHF
CDR3nt: TGTGCCAGCAGCCGATACAGTTCTTCACCCCTCCACTTT
d_gene: NA
abundance: NA
j_gene: TRBJ1-6
v_gene: TRBV5-4

CDR3aa: CASSEYEGSYNEQFF
CDR3nt: TGCGCCAGCAGTGAGTACGAGGGCTCCTACAATGAGCAGTTCTTC
d_gene: NA
abundance: NA
j_gene: TRBJ2-1
v_gene: TRBV10-1

CDR3aa: CAISEAGTGNSYNEQFF
CDR3nt: TGTGCCATCAGTGAGGCCGGGACAGGGAACTCCTACAATGAGCAGTTCTTC
d_gene: TRBD1
abundance: NA
j_gene: TRBJ2-1
v_gene: TRBV10-3

CDR3aa: CASSLAGQNNSPLHF
CDR3nt: TGTGCCAGCAGCTTAGCCGGACAGAATAATTCACCCCTCCACTTT
d_gene: NA
abundance: NA
j_gene: TRBJ1-6
v_gene: TRBV7-8

CDR3aa: CASSLLVTGGSGTEAFF
CDR3nt: TGTGCCAGCAGCTTATTAGTGACAGGGGGCTCCGGCACTGAAGCTTTCTTT
d_gene: TRBD1
abundance: NA
j_gene: TRBJ1-1
v_gene: TRBV7-9

CDR3aa: CASSLAGDREQYF
CDR3nt: TGTGCCAGCAGCTTGGCGGGGGACAGGGAGCAGTACTTC
d_gene: TRBD1
abundance: NA
j_gene: TRBJ2-7
v_gene: TRBV5-7

CDR3aa: CASSSRTSGGPYLF
CDR3nt: TGTGCCAGCAGCTCCCGAACTAGCGGGGGGCCCTACCTCTTC
d_gene: TRBD2
abundance: NA
j_gene: TRBJ2-1
v_gene: TRBV7-6

CDR3aa: CASSRYDSPNQPQHF
CDR3nt: TGTGCCAGCAGCAGATACGACAGCCCCAATCAGCCCCAGCATTTT
d_gene: NA
abundance: few
j_gene: TRBJ1-5
v_gene: TRBV5-6

CDR3aa: CASSLALASIYGYTF
CDR3nt: TGCGCCAGCAGCTTGGCCCTCGCGTCTATCTATGGCTACACCTTC
d_gene: NA
abundance: once
j_gene: TRBJ1-2
v_gene: TRBV5-1

CDR3aa: CASSSGQAVTGELFF
CDR3nt: TGTGCCAGCAGCTCGGGACAGGCGGTAACCGGGGAGCTGTTTTTT
d_gene: TRBD1
abundance: NA
j_gene: TRBJ2-2
v_gene: TRBV7-2

CDR3aa: CASSSTGQVGDTQYF
CDR3nt: TGCGCCAGCAGCTCCACTGGACAGGTAGGAGATACGCAGTATTTT
d_gene: TRBD1
abundance: NA
j_gene: TRBJ2-3
v_gene: TRBV5-1